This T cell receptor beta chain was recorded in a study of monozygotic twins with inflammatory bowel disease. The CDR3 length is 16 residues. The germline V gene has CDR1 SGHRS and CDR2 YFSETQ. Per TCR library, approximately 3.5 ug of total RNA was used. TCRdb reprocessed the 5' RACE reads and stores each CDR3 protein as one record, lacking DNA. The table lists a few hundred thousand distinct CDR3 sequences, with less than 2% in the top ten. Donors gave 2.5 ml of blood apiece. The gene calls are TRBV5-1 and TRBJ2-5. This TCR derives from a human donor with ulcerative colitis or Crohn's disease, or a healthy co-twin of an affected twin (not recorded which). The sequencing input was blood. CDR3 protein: CASSLGTLKYQETQYF.